This T cell receptor beta chain was observed in a study of tissue T cells after allogeneic stem cell transplantation. Trimming shortened V by 1 base and J by 10 bases, and 10 bases separated the two germline ends. This CDR3 is built from 12 residues. CDR1 SNHLY and CDR2 FYNGKV come from the germline V gene (reference sequence). TCRbeta CDR3 was sequenced at survey depth with template counts. TCRdb keeps only in-frame clones here, not all; method: immunoSEQ multiplex PCR. The sample has some 8,000 clones, 35% to 55% seen once. The time point: mouse harvest day 7 after allogeneic transplant. Tail vein injection delivered 10^7 T-cell-depleted bone marrow cells and 10^6 splenic CD5+ T cells. This mouse GVHD model was MHC-mismatched B6 to BALB/c, profiled day 7 or 14. Points from the study as a whole: Tissue-detected TCR repertoire was only partly captured by blood and spleen T cells.

For this clone: Its antigen is not identified. Gene labels here are mouse ones. The CDR3 extends 1 residue past the end of the read, so its final part is completed from the germline J gene.

The rearrangement joins TRBV3 to TRBJ1-1; D is possibly TRBD1 (5 bases). Sequencing was done on a sample of gut tissue. This clonotype was sampled from a female BALB/c mouse given C57BL/6 T cells with graft-versus-host disease after an allogeneic hematopoietic cell transplant. The part of the CDR3 DNA that was read is TGTGCCAGCAGCTTAGGTCAGGGTGGAGTCTTC. It specifies CASSLGQGGVF. The entire CDR3 protein is CASSLGQGGVFF.